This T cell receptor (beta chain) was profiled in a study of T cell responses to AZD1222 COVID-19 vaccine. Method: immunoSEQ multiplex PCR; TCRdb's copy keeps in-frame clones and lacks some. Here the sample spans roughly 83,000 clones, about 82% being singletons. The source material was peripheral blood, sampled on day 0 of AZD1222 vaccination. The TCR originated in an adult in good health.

CDR3 region: CASSPAWGSSYNEQFF. The CDR3 nucleotides are TGTGCCAGCAGTCCCGCTTGGGGGAGCTCCTACAATGAGCAGTTCTTC. The genes are TRBV28 and TRBJ2-1; tentatively, D is TRBD1 or TRBD2 (5 bases each). CDR3 length: 16 residues. Germline CDR1 reads MDHEN; CDR2 reads SYDVKM. V dropped 5 bases and J dropped 0 bases, with 14 bases sitting between them.